The text below deals with one T cell receptor (beta chain). This CDR3 region has 14 residues. The J segment lost 8 bases and the V segment lost 5 bases, leaving 8 bases of the junction unmatched. From germline, CDR1 is SNHLY and CDR2 FYNNEI. The source of the sample is a study of control samples from healthy donors and cancer patients. Repertoires were generated with immunoSEQ multiplex PCR, while TCRdb's copy carries only in-frame clones and drops some. Of more than 150,000 clones in the sample, 80% to 95% were seen once. Sample: blood. The clonotype comes from a woman aged 25-40 years in good health. The V and J genes are TRBV2 and TRBJ1-2, with 10 bases matching TRBD1. CDR3 DNA sequence: TGTGCCAGCAGTTCCGCCGGGACAGGGGAAGGCTACACCTTC. Encoded protein: CASSSAGTGEGYTF. The full variable domain, in which reference TRBV2 and TRBJ1-2 provide the parts outside the CDR3, is EPEVTQTPSHQVTQMGQEVILRCVPISNHLYFYWYRQILGQKVEFLVSFYNNEISEKSEIFDDQFSVERPDGSNFTLKIRSTKLEDSAMYFCASSSAGTGEGYTFGSGTRLTVV.